The clone carrying this TCR beta chain was detected ten times or more. Antigen unknown. The CDR3 runs 15 residues. Germline lookup yields CDR1 SGHAT and CDR2 FQNNGV. V dropped 2 bases and J dropped 7; count of bases not matched to a gene: 7. The sample is drawn from a study of HIV-infected patients and healthy controls. Study outcomes and limitations: MAIT alpha-chain CDR3s were frequent in healthy controls, depleted in HIV+.

The repertoire came from unfractionated whole blood and reflected all unsorted peripheral T cells. Alpha and beta constant-region primers primed reverse transcription of approximately 0.55 ug RNA. Separate chain-specific third strand synthesis with multiplexing indices produced the alpha and beta libraries. Second strand synthesis was primed from the SP2 site. A 12-nucleotide barcode per molecule came from two concatenated random hexamers added pre-amplification. TCRdb reprocessed the 5' RACE reads via MiXCR and lists one record per CDR3 protein. Counted here are more than 8,000 distinct CDR3 sequences, 6.5% to 9% occurring once; the ten biggest clones make up 5.5% to 7.5%.

The source is an adult in good health. Sequences were obtained from blood. The chain has TRBV11-2 and TRBJ2-2, with 7 bases lining up with TRBD1. The DNA for the CDR3 is TGTGCCAGCAGCTTATTAAGGGGGCCGAACGGGGAGCTGTTTTTT. Translating it yields CASSLLRGPNGELFF.